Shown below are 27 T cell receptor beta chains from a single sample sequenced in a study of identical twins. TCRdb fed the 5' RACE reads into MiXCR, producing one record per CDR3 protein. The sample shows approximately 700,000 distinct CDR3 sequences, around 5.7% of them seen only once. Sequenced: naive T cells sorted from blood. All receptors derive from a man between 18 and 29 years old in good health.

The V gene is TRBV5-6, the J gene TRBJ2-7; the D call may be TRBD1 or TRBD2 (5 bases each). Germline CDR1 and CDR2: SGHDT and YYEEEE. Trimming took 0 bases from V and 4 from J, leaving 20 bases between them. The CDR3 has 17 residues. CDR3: CASSLAPGTSTSYEQYF. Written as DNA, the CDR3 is TGTGCCAGCAGCTTGGCCCCAGGGACGAGCACTTCGTACGAGCAGTACTTC.

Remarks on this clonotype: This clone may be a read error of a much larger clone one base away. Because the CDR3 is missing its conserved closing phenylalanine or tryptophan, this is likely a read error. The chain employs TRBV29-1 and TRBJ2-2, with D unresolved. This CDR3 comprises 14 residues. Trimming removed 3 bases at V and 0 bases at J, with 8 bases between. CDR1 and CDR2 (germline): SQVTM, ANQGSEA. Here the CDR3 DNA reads TGCAGCGTTGATGGGATATCGAACACCGGGGAGCTGTTTCTT. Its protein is CSVDGISNTGELFL.

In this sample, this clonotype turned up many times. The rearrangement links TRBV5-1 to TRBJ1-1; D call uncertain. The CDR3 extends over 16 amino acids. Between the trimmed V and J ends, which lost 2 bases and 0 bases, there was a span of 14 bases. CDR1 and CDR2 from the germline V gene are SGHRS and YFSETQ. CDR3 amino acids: CASSFHDLTVNTEAFF. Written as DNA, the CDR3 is TGCGCCAGCAGCTTCCATGATCTGACGGTGAACACTGAAGCTTTCTTT. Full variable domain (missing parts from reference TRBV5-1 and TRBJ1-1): KAGVTQTPRYLIKTRGQQVTLSCSPISGHRSVSWYQQTPGQGLQFLFEYFSETQRNKGNFPGRFSGRQFSNSRSEMNVSTLELGDSALYLCASSFHDLTVNTEAFFGQGTRLTVV.

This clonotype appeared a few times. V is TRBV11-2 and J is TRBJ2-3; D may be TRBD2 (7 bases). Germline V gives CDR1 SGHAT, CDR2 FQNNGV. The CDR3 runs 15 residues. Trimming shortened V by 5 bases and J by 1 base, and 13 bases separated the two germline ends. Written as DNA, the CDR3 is TGTGCCAGCAGCATCGAAGGGGGGGGCACAGATACGCAGTATTTT. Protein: CASSIEGGGTDTQYF. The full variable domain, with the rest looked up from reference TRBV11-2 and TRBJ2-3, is EAGVAQSPRYKIIEKRQSVAFWCNPISGHATLYWYQQILGQGPKLLIQFQNNGVVDDSQLPKDRFSAERLKGVDSTLKIQPAKLEDSAVYLCASSIEGGGTDTQYFGPGTRLTVL.

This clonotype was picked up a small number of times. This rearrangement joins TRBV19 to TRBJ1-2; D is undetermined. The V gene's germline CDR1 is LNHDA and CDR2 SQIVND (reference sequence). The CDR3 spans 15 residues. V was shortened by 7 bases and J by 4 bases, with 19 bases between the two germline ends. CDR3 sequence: CASNERVGRPYGYTF. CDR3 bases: TGTGCCAGTAACGAAAGGGTCGGGAGACCCTATGGCTACACCTTC.

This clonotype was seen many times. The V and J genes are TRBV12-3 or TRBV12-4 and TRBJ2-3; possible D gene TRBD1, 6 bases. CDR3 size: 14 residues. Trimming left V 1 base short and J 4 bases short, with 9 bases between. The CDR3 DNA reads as TGTGCCAGCAGTTTAGGTGCAGGGGCAGATACGCAGTATTTT. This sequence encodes CASSLGAGADTQYF.

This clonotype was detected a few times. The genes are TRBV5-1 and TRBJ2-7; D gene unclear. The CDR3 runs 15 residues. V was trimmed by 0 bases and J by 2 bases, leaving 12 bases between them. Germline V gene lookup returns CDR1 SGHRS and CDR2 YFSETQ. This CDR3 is CASSLGSGVAYEQYV. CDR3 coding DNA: TGCGCCAGCAGCTTGGGTTCTGGGGTTGCCTACGAGCAGTACGTC.

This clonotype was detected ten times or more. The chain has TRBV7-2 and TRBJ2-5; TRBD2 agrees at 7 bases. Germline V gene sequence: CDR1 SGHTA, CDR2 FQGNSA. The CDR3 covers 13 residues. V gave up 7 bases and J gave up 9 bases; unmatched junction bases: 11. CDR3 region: CASTARENLAQYF. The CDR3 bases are TGTGCCAGCACTGCGCGGGAGAATTTGGCCCAGTACTTC.

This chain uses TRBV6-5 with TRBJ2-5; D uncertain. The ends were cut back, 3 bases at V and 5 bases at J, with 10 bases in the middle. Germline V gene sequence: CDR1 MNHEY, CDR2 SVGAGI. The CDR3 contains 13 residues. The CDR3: CASSYRTYETQYF. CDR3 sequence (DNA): TGTGCCAGCAGTTATAGGACGTATGAGACCCAGTACTTC.

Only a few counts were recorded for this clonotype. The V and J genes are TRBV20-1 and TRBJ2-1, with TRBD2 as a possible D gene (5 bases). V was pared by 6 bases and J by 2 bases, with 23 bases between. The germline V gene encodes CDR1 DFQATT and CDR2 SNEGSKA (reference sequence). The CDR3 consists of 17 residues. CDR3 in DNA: TGCAGTGCCAGACCCTCTTGGGCGGGTCGGGCCTACAATGAGCAGTTCTTC. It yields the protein CSARPSWAGRAYNEQFF.

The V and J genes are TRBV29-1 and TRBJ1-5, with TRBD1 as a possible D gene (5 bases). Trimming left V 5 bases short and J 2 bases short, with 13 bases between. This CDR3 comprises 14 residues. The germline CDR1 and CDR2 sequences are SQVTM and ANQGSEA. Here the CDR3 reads CSVRTGDRNQPQHF. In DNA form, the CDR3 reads TGCAGCGTTCGAACGGGGGATCGCAATCAGCCCCAGCATTTT.

The CDR3 reads CASSYSYGLHQETQYF. DNA of the CDR3: TGTGCCAGCAGTTACTCTTACGGCCTCCACCAAGAGACCCAGTACTTC. V and J are TRBV6-5 and TRBJ2-5; D unresolved. Trimming cost V 0 bases and J 0 bases, with 11 bases left between them. CDR3 length: 16 amino acids. Germline CDR1 MNHEY, CDR2 SVGAGI.

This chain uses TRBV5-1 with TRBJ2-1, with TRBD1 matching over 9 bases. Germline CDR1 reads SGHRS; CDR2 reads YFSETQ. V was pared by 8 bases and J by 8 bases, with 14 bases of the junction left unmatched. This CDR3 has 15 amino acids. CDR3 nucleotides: TGCGCCAGTAACCCCGGGGACAGGGTGTTCCATGAGCAGTTCTTC. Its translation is CASNPGDRVFHEQFF.

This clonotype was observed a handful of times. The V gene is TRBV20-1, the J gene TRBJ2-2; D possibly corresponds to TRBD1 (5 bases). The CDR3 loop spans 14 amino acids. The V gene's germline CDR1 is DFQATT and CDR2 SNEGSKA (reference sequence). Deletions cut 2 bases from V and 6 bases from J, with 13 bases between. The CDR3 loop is CSARSDRFPGELFF. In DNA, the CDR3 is TGCAGTGCTAGATCCGACAGATTTCCCGGGGAGCTGTTTTTT.

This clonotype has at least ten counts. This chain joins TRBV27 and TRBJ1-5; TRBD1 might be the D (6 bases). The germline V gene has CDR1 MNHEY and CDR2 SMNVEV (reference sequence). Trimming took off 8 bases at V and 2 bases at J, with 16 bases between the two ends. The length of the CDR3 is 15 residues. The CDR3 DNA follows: TGTGCCAGCCAAGTTACAGGGACTCGCAATCAGCCCCAGCATTTT. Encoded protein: CASQVTGTRNQPQHF.

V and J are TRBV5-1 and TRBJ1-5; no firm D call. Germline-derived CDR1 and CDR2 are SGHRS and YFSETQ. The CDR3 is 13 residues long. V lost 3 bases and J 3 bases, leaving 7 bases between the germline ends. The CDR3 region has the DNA TGCGCCAGCAGCTACAGTTTCAATCAGCCCCAGCATTTT. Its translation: CASSYSFNQPQHF.

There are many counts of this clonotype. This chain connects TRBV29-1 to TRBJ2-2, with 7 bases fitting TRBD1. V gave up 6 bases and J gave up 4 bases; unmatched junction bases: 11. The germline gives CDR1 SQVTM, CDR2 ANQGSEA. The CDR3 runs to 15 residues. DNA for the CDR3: TGCAGCGTGGGATCCGGGACAGACATCACCGGGGAGCTGTTTTTT. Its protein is CSVGSGTDITGELFF.

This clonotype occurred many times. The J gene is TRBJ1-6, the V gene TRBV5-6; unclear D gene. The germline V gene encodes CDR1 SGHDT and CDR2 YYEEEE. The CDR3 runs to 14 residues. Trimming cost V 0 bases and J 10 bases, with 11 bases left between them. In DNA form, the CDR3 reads TGTGCCAGCAGCTTGGATCCGGGTGGCTCACCCCTCCACTTT. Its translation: CASSLDPGGSPLHF.

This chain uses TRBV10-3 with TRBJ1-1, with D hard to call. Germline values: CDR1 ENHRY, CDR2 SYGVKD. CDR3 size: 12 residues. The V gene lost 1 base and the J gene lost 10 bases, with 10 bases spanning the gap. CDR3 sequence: CAISEWRESAFF. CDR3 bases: TGTGCCATCAGTGAGTGGAGGGAGTCAGCTTTCTTT.

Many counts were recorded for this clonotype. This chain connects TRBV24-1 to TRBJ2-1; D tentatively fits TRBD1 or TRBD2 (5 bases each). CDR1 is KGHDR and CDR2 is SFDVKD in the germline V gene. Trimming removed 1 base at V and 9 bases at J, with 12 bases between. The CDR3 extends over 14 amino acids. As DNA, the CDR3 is TGTGCCACCAGTGATTTTGGGGGTGGAGCTGAGCAGTTCTTC. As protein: CATSDFGGGAEQFF.

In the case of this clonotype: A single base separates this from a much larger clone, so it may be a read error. CDR3 amino acids: CSARVGTYDEQFF. The CDR3 DNA reads as TGCAGTGCTAGGGTCGGCACCTACGATGAGCAGTTCTTC. The chain links TRBV20-1 to TRBJ2-1; no clear D gene. The CDR3 is 13 amino acids. Germline assignment: CDR1 DFQATT and CDR2 SNEGSKA (reference sequence).

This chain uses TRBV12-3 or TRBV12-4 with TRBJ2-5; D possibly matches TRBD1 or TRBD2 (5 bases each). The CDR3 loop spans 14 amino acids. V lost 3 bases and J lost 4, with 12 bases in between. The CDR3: CASSFGTLGETQYF. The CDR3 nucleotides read TGTGCCAGCAGTTTCGGGACCCTGGGAGAGACCCAGTACTTC.

CDR3 nucleotide sequence: TGTGCCAGCAGCTTTCACGAGACCCAGTACTTC. As protein: CASSFHETQYF. This chain links TRBV7-2 with TRBJ2-5, with unresolved D. The ends were cut back, 3 bases at V and 5 bases at J, with 4 bases in the middle. This CDR3 region has 11 residues. The germline gives CDR1 SGHTA, CDR2 FQGNSA. The whole variable domain, remainder taken from reference TRBV7-2 and TRBJ2-5, is GAGVSQSPSNKVTEKGKDVELRCDPISGHTALYWYRQSLGQGLEFLIYFQGNSAPDKSGLPSDRFSAERTGGSVSTLTIQRTQQEDSAVYLCASSFHETQYFGPGTRLLVL.

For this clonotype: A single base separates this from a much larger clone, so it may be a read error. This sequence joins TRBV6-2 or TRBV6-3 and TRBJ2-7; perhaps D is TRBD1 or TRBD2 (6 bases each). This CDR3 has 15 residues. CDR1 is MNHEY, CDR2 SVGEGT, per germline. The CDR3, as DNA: TGTGCCAGCAGTTTATCGGGGGCCAGCTCCTACGGGCAGTACTTC. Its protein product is CASSLSGASSYGQYF.

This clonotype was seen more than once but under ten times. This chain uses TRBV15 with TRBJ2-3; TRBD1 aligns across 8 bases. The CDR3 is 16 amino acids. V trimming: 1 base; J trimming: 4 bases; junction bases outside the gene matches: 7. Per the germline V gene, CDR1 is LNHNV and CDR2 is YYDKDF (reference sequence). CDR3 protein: CATSRGGQGAPDTQYF. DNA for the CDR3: TGTGCCACCAGCAGAGGTGGACAGGGCGCCCCAGATACGCAGTATTTT.

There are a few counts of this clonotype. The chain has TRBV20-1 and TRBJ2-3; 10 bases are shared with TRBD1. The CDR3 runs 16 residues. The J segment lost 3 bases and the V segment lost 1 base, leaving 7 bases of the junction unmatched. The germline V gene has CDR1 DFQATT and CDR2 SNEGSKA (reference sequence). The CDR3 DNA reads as TGCAGTGCTAGAGGGCTGACAGGGGGCACTACAGATACGCAGTATTTT. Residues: CSARGLTGGTTDTQYF.

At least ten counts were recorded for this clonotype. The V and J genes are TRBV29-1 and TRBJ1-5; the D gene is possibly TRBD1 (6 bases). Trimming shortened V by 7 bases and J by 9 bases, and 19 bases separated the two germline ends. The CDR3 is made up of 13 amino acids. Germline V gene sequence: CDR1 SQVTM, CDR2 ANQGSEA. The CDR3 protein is CSAGQIESGPQHF. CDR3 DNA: TGCAGCGCTGGACAGATTGAATCAGGGCCCCAGCATTTT.